This section outlines one T cell receptor beta chain sequence together with its context. What it recognizes is unknown. The source of the sample is a study of a mutant IDH1 vaccine in newly diagnosed glioma. Study details: Eight vaccinations were given in weeks 1, 3, 5, 7, 11, 15, 19 and 23. Vaccines began 4-6 weeks after radiotherapy alone, or with temozolomide cycles. Mean patient age was around 40 years; approximately 62% were male and around 40% female. Study conclusions and caveats: Top-clonotype changes in peripheral T cells seemed unrelated to pseudoprogression.

Time point defined: week 11, during vaccination. Doses comprised 300 ug of mutant IDH1 20-mer peptide each, plus topical imiquimod. The table came from immunoSEQ multiplex PCR; TCRdb's copy has only in-frame clones and leaves some out. The sample yields fewer than 150,000 clones, 75% to 90% seen once. The germline gives CDR1 LNHDA, CDR2 SQIVND (reference sequence). This CDR3 contains 16 residues. The junction had 10 bases not matched to a gene; V was cut back by 4 bases and J by 5 bases. V and J are TRBV19 and TRBJ2-7; 11 bases fit TRBD2. The origin of this receptor is a woman between 50 and 59 years old with glioma. The sample here was PBMCs, taken from a glioma patient whose treatment included an IDH1 peptide vaccine. CDR3 in amino acids: CASSTSMLAGGHEQYF. The CDR3 DNA sequence: TGTGCCAGTAGTACCTCCATGCTAGCGGGAGGCCACGAGCAGTACTTC.